The T cell receptor (beta chain) described here comes from a study of blood T cell repertoires in COVID-19. In the study overall: Donors in the United States, Italy and Spain gave samples during acute or convalescent COVID-19.

The repertoire was sequenced with immunoSEQ multiplex PCR; TCRdb's copy has only in-frame clones and lacks some. The sample has approximately 68,000 clones, over 80% seen once; the top ten hold 18%. This CDR3 contains 14 residues. Trimming took 4 bases from V and 11 from J; bases not matched to a gene: 7. Germline lookup yields CDR1 SGHNT and CDR2 YENEEA. This sequence originates from a human donor in a cohort sampled during active COVID-19. The source material was peripheral blood. The chain uses TRBV11-3 and TRBJ2-3, with 12 nucleotides matching TRBD2. CDR3 DNA sequence: TGTGCCAGCAGCTCGGGACTAGCGGGTGAAGTGCAGTATTTT. Its translation: CASSSGLAGEVQYF.